This T cell receptor (beta chain) was retrieved from a study of blood T cells in healthy people across ages. A J-beta primer mix and a sample-barcoded 5' primer were used in a second PCR of roughly 7 to 12 cycles. Each cDNA molecule was tagged by a template-switch adaptor with 12 random nucleotides. TCRdb passed the 5' RACE reads through MiXCR, listing each CDR3 protein once. The table records about 830,000 distinct CDR3 sequences, 62% of them present only once. Notes on the study in general: The donors' CMV status was not determined, possibly confounding changes in expanded clonotypes.

About this clonotype: Its target is not known.

The CDR3 sequence is 12 residues long. Looked up from germline, CDR1 is ENHRY and CDR2 is SYGVKD. V gave up 8 bases and J gave up 3 bases; unmatched junction bases: 4. The chain couples TRBV10-3 to TRBJ2-7; 7 bases are a match to TRBD1. The TCR was taken from a man aged 25-45 years in good health. Sample: blood. The CDR3 loop is CAIGTDLYEQYF. In nucleotides, the CDR3 is TGTGCCATCGGGACAGACCTCTACGAGCAGTACTTC.